The entry below describes one T cell receptor (beta chain). The V gene end was trimmed by 0 bases and the J gene end by 3 bases; junction bases not matched to a gene: 4. Germline V CDR1 and CDR2: LGHNT, FRNRAP. This CDR3 has 17 residues. Sequenced by immunoSEQ multiplex PCR; TCRdb stores in-frame clones only, minus some. The table includes tens of thousands of clones, about 88% detected once. The data belong to a study of T cell changes during pregnancy in multiple sclerosis. The chain combines TRBV12-5 with TRBJ2-1; 11 bases are a match to TRBD2. The input for sequencing was CD4+ T cells from peripheral blood mononuclear cells, taken before pregnancy. The TCR originated in a female donor with multiple sclerosis, enrolled in a pregnancy study. The CDR3 sequence is CASGLVGTSGGYNEQFF. Written as DNA, the CDR3 is TGTGCTAGTGGTTTGGTAGGCACTAGCGGGGGCTACAATGAGCAGTTCTTC.